These 10 T cell receptor beta chains were all obtained from the same sample, sequenced in a study of human T cells and chemical hapten exposure. Time point defined: patch test 1, 2 weeks after DPC sensitization. Treatment described: therapeutic diphenylcyclopropenone sensitization with weekly scalp DPC. MiXCR, applied by TCRdb to the RACE reads, yields one record per CDR3 protein. The profile shows 95,000 to 150,000 distinct CDR3 sequences, roughly 13% of them singletons. This material consisted of whole blood, taken in connection with sensitization to the hapten diphenylcyclopropenone (DPC). The receptors derive from a young man with alopecia areata. Some clones in this sample may be carry-over from other donors' samples.

This clonotype was observed a handful of times. The chain is built from TRBV20-1 and TRBJ2-3; 9 nucleotides match TRBD2. This CDR3 is 17 amino acids long. J was trimmed by 0 bases and V by 0 bases; bases with no gene match: 7. Per germline, CDR1 DFQATT and CDR2 SNEGSKA (reference sequence). The CDR3 nucleotides read TGCAGTGCTAGAGATGTCCTAGCGGGGTCTAGCACAGATACGCAGTATTTT. Its translation: CSARDVLAGSSTDTQYF.

The chain employs TRBV20-1 and TRBJ2-2, with D uncertain. The CDR3 is 12 residues long. Trimming stripped 0 bases from V and 6 bases from J, with 5 bases between. Germline V CDR1 and CDR2: DFQATT, SNEGSKA (reference sequence). CDR3 nucleotide sequence: TGCAGTGCTAGAGAAAAACCCGGGGAGCTGTTTTTT. It yields the protein CSAREKPGELFF.

The rearrangement joins TRBV3-1 to TRBJ1-2; D not certain. V lost 0 bases to trimming and J lost 3 bases, with 5 bases between them. This CDR3 comprises 13 residues. The germline gives CDR1 LGHDT, CDR2 YNNKEL (reference sequence). The CDR3 region has the DNA TGTGCCAGCAGCCAAGAATCCGACTATGGCTACACCTTC. Residues: CASSQESDYGYTF.

This clonotype has just a few counts. The chain has TRBV6-2 or TRBV6-3 and TRBJ2-7; D is unclear. This CDR3 is built from 12 residues. V was shortened by 3 bases and J by 6 bases, with 9 bases between the two germline ends. CDR1 and CDR2 from the germline V gene are MNHEY and SVGEGT. The DNA of the CDR3 is TGTGCCAGCAGTTATATAAGTTCCGAGCAGTACTTC. This gives the protein CASSYISSEQYF.

This clonotype was seen more than once but under ten times. This rearrangement joins TRBV11-2 to TRBJ2-5; D is perhaps TRBD2 (5 bases). The CDR3 is made up of 15 amino acids. Per the germline V gene, CDR1 is SGHAT and CDR2 is FQNNGV. V lost 4 bases and J 3 bases, leaving 15 bases between the germline ends. CDR3 sequence reads: CASSSFRLGEETQYF. The DNA for the CDR3 is TGTGCCAGCAGCTCATTTCGGCTGGGAGAAGAGACCCAGTACTTC. The complete variable domain, with remaining parts taken from reference TRBV11-2 and TRBJ2-5, reads EAGVAQSPRYKIIEKRQSVAFWCNPISGHATLYWYQQILGQGPKLLIQFQNNGVVDDSQLPKDRFSAERLKGVDSTLKIQPAKLEDSAVYLCASSSFRLGEETQYFGPGTRLLVL.

A few counts support this clonotype. The chain is built from TRBV29-1 and TRBJ2-7; 12 bases line up with TRBD1. Germline loops: CDR1 SQVTM, CDR2 ANQGSEA. CDR3 length: 13 residues. V lost 6 bases to trimming and J lost 12 bases; unmatched junction nucleotides: 12. CDR3 region: CSVQGTGGAARYF. CDR3 coding DNA: TGCAGCGTCCAAGGGACAGGGGGCGCGGCTCGGTACTTC.

The table lists this clonotype with many counts. At one end, the junction sequence differs from germline, possibly due to a read error. The chain carries TRBV5-4 and TRBJ1-6; possible D gene TRBD1, 6 bases. The CDR3 is 14 residues long. CDR1 is SGHNT and CDR2 is YYREEE in the germline V gene (reference sequence). CDR3 amino acids: CASTLTGSNSPLHF. The CDR3, as DNA: TGTGCCAGCACCTTGACAGGCAGTAATTCACCCCTCCACTTT.

The chain employs TRBV11-2 and TRBJ2-7, with D possibly being TRBD1 or TRBD2 (5 bases each). CDR1 SGHAT and CDR2 FQNNGV come from the germline V gene. The CDR3 covers 14 residues. Deletions cut 6 bases from V and 4 bases from J, with 16 bases between. CDR3 bases: TGTGCCAGCAGATCACCGGGACGGATATACGAGCAGTACTTC. Protein product: CASRSPGRIYEQYF.

This clonotype has more than one count but fewer than ten. The chain uses TRBV20-1 and TRBJ1-1, with D unclear. The V end lost 4 bases, the J end lost 1 base, and 13 bases lay between the germline ends. The CDR3 runs 14 residues. Germline V gene lookup returns CDR1 DFQATT and CDR2 SNEGSKA (reference sequence). As DNA, the CDR3 is TGCAGTGCTAAACCCAGCCGAGGGAACACTGAAGCTTTCTTT. This sequence encodes CSAKPSRGNTEAFF.

The rearrangement joins TRBV11-2 to TRBJ2-7; 9 positions agree with TRBD2. From germline, CDR1 is SGHAT and CDR2 FQNNGV. There are 16 residues in the CDR3. The V segment lost 5 bases and the J segment 5 bases; nucleotides outside the gene matches: 13. CDR3 protein: CASSRIRGAGGNEQYF. In DNA form, the CDR3 reads TGTGCCAGCAGCCGTATCAGGGGCGCGGGGGGGAACGAGCAGTACTTC.